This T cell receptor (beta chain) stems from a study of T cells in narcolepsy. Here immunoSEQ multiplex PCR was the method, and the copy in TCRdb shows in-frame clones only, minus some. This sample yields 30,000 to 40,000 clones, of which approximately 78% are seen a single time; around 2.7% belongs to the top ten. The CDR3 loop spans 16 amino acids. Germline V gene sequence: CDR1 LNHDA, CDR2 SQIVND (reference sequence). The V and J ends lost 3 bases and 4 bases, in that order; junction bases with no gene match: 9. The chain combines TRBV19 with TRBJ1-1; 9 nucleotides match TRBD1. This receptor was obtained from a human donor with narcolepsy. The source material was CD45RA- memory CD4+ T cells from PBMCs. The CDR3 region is CASSMVTGGYGTEAFF. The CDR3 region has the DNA TGTGCCAGTAGTATGGTAACAGGGGGCTATGGCACTGAAGCTTTCTTT.